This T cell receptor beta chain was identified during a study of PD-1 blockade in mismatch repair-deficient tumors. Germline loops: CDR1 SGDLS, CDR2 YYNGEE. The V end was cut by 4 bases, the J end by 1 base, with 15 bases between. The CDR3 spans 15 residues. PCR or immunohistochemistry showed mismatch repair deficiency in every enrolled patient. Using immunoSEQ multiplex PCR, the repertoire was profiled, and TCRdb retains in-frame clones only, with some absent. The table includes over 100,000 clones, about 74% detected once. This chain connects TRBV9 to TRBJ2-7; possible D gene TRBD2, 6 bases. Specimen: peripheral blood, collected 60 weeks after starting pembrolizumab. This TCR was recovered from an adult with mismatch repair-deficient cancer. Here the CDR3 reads CASSIRPGDSYEQYF. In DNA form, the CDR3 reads TGTGCCAGCAGCATCAGACCGGGAGATTCCTACGAGCAGTACTTC.